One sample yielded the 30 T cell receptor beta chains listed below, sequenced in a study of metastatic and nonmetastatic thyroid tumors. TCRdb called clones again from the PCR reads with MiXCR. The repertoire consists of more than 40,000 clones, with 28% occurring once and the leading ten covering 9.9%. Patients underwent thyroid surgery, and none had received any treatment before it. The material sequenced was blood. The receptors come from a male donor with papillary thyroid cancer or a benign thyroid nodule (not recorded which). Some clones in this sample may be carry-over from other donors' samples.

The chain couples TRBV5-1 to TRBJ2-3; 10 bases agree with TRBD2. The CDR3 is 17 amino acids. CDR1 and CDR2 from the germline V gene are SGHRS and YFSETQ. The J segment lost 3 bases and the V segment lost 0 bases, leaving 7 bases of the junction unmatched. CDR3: CASSLDPGLAITDTQYF. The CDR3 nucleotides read TGCGCCAGCAGCTTGGATCCGGGACTAGCGATTACAGATACGCAGTATTTT.

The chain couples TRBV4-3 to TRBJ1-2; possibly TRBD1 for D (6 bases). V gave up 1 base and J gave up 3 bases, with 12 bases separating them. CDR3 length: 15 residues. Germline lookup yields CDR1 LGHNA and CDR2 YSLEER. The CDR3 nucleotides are TGCGCCAGCAGCCAAGGAGGGGGTGGGTACTATGGCTACACCTTC. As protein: CASSQGGGGYYGYTF.

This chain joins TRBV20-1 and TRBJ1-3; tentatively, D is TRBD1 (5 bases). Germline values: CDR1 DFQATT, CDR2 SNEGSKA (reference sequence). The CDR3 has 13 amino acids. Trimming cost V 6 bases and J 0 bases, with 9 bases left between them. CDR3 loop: CSAVGPSGNTIYF. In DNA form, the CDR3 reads TGCAGTGCAGTGGGACCCTCTGGAAACACCATATATTTT.

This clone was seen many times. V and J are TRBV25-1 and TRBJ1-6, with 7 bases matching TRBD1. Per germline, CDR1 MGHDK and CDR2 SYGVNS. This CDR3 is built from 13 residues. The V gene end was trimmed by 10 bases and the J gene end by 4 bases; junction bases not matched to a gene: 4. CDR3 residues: CATRGSYNSPLHF. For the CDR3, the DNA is TGTGCCACCAGGGGGTCTTATAATTCACCCCTCCACTTT.

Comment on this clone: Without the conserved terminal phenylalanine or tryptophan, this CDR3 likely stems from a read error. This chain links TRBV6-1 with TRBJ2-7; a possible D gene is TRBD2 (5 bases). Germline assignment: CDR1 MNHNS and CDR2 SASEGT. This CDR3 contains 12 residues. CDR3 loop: CASIESGYEQYL. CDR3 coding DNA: TGTGCCAGCATTGAATCGGGGTACGAGCAGTACCTC.

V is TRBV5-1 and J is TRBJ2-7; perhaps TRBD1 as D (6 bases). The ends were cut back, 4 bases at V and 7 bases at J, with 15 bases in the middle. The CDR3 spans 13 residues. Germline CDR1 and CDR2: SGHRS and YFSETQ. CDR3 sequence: CASSPDRMGEQYF. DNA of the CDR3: TGCGCCAGCAGCCCTGACAGGATGGGTGAGCAGTACTTC. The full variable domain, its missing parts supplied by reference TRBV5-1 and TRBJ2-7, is KAGVTQTPRYLIKTRGQQVTLSCSPISGHRSVSWYQQTPGQGLQFLFEYFSETQRNKGNFPGRFSGRQFSNSRSEMNVSTLELGDSALYLCASSPDRMGEQYFGPGTRLTVT.

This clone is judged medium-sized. Here the CDR3 reads CASSERDRGYNEQFF. The CDR3 DNA follows: TGTGCCAGCAGTGAAAGGGACAGGGGGTACAATGAGCAGTTCTTC. The chain couples TRBV2 to TRBJ2-1, with 11 nucleotides matching TRBD1. Germline trimming cut 2 bases from V and 4 bases from J; bases unmatched to any gene: 1. The CDR3 totals 15 residues. Germline V CDR1 and CDR2: SNHLY, FYNNEI.

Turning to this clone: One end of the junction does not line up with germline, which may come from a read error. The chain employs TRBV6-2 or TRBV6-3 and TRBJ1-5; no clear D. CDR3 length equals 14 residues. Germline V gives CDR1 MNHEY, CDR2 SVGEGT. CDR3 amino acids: CASTPRYGNQPQQF. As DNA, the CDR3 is TGTGCCAGCACGCCCAGGTATGGCAATCAGCCACAGCAGTTT.

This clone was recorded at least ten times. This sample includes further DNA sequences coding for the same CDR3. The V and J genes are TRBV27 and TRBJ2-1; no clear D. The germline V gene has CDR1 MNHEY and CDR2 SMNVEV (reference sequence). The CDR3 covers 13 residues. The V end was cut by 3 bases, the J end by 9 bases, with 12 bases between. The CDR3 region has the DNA TGTGCCAGCAGTTTGTCCCCCCTTAGTGAGCAGTTCTTC. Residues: CASSLSPLSEQFF.

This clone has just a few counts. CDR3 sequence reads: CASSSYGDTQYF. The CDR3 DNA sequence: TGTGCCAGCAGCTCATATGGAGATACGCAGTATTTT. The chain joins TRBV7-2 to TRBJ2-3; D gene uncertain. Deletions cut 4 bases from V and 5 bases from J, with 7 bases between. The V gene's germline CDR1 is SGHTA and CDR2 FQGNSA. This CDR3 is 12 amino acids long.

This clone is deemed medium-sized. The CDR3 nucleotides are TGCGCCAGCAGTCGAACAGGGGACAATGGCTACACCTTC. Encoded protein: CASSRTGDNGYTF. The chain links TRBV4-1 to TRBJ1-2, with 7 nucleotides matching TRBD1. This CDR3 has 13 amino acids. V lost 6 bases and J lost 6; bases outside the gene matches: 7. The germline CDR1 and CDR2 sequences are MGHRA and YSYEKL.

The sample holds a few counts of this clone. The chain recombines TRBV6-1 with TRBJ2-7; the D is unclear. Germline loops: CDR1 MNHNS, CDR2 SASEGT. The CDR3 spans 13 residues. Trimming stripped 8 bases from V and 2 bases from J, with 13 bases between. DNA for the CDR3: TGTGCCAGCCGTAAATCAGGAACCTACGAGCAGTACTTC. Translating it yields CASRKSGTYEQYF.

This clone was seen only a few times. The CDR3 DNA reads TGTGCCAGCAGTTTTATCTCAGGCCAGGGCTACGAGCAGTACTTC. This translates into CASSFISGQGYEQYF. The chain uses TRBV28 and TRBJ2-7; D may be TRBD1 (5 bases). This CDR3 has 15 amino acids. V was clipped by 3 bases and J by 3 bases, with 15 bases between them. Germline V gene sequence: CDR1 MDHEN, CDR2 SYDVKM.

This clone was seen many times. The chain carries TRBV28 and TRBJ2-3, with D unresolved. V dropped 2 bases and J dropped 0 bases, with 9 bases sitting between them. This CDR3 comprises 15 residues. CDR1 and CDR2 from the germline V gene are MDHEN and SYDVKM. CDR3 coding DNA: TGTGCCAGCAGTTTAAGAGGTTCTAGCACAGATACGCAGTATTTT. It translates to CASSLRGSSTDTQYF.

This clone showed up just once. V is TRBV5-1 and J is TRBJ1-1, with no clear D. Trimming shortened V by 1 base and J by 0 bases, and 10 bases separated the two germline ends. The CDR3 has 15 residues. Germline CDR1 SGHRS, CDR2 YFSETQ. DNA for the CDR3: TGCGCCAGCAGCTTGTTGGGCCAGCTGAACACTGAAGCTTTCTTT. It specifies CASSLLGQLNTEAFF.

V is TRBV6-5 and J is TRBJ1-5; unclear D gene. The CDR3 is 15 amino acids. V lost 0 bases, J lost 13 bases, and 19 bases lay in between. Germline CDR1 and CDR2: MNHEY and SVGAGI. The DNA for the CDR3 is TGTGCCAGCAGTTACTCGGCCGAGGGAGGTCAGTCACAGCATTTT. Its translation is CASSYSAEGGQSQHF.

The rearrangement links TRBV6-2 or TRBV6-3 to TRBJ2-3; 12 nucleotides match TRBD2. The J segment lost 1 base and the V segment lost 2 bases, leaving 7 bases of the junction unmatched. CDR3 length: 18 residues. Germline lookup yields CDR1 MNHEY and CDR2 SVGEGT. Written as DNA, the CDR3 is TGTGCCAGCAGTTACCCCAATAGACTAGCGGGAGGCACAGATACGCAGTATTTT. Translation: CASSYPNRLAGGTDTQYF.

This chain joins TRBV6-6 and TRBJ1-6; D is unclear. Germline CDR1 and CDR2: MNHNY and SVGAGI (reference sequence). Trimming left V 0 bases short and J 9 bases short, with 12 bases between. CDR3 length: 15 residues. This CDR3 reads CASSYSEDTPSPLHF. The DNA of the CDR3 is TGTGCCAGCAGTTACTCGGAAGACACCCCTTCACCCCTCCACTTT.

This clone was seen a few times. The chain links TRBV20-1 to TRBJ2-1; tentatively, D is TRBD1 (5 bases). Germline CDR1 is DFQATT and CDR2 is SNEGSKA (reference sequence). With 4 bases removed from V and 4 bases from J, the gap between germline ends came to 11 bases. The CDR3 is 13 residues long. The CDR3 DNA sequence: TGCAGTGCTACCTCGACAGAATACAATGAGCAGTTCTTC. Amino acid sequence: CSATSTEYNEQFF.

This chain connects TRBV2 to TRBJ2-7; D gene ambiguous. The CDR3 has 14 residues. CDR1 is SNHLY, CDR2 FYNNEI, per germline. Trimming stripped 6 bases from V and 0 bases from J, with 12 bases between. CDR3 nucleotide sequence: TGTGCCAGCAGGGAACAACTTAGCTCCTACGAGCAGTACTTC. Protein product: CASREQLSSYEQYF. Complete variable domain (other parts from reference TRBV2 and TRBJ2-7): EPEVTQTPSHQVTQMGQEVILRCVPISNHLYFYWYRQILGQKVEFLVSFYNNEISEKSEIFDDQFSVERPDGSNFTLKIRSTKLEDSAMYFCASREQLSSYEQYFGPGTRLTVT.

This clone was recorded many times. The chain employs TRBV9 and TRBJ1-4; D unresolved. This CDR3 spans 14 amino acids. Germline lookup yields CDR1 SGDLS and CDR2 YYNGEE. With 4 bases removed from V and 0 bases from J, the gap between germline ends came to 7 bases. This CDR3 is CASSLDSTNEKLFF. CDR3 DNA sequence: TGTGCCAGCAGCCTAGATTCAACTAATGAAAAACTGTTTTTT.

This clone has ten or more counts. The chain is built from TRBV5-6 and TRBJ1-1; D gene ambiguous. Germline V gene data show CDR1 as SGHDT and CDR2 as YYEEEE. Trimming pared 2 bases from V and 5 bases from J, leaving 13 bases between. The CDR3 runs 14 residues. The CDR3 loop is CASSFQGSWTEAFF. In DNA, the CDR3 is TGTGCCAGCAGCTTTCAAGGATCGTGGACTGAAGCTTTCTTT.

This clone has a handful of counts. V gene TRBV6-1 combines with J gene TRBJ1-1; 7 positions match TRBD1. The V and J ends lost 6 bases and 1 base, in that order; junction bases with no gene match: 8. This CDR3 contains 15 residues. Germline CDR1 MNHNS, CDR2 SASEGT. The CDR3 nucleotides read TGTGCCAGCAGCCCAGGGGACAGAGGGAACACTGAAGCTTTCTTT. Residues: CASSPGDRGNTEAFF.

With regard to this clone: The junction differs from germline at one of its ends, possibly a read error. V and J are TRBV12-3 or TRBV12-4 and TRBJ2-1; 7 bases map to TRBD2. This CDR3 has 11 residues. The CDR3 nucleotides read TGTGCCAGCAGTCTCAACCGGGGGGAGTTATTC. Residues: CASSLNRGELF.

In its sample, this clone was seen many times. In nucleotides, the CDR3 is TGTGCCAGCAGCCCCCAAGCGCGTGATACGCAGTATTTT. This gives the protein CASSPQARDTQYF. The chain has TRBV7-9 and TRBJ2-3; D unresolved. Germline V lookup: CDR1 SEHNR, CDR2 FQNEAQ (reference sequence). The CDR3 has 13 amino acids. Trimming shortened V by 5 bases and J by 6 bases, and 12 bases separated the two germline ends.

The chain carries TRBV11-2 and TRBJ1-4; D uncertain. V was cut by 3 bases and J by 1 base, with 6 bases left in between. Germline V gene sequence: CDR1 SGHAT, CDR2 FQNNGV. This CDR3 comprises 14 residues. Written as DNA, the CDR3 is TGTGCCAGCAGCTTGTTCGGAACTAATGAAAAACTGTTTTTT. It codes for CASSLFGTNEKLFF.

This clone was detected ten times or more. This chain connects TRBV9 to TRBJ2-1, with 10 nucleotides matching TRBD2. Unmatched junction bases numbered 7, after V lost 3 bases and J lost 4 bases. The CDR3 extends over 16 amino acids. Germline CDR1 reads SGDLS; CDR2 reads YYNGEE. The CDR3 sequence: CASSATLAGTYNEQFF. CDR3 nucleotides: TGTGCCAGCAGCGCAACACTAGCGGGAACTTACAATGAGCAGTTCTTC. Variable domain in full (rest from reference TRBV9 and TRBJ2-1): DSGVTQTPKHLITATGQRVTLRCSPRSGDLSVYWYQQSLDQGLQFLIQYYNGEERAKGNILERFSAQQFPDLHSELNLSSLELGDSALYFCASSATLAGTYNEQFFGPGTRLTVL.

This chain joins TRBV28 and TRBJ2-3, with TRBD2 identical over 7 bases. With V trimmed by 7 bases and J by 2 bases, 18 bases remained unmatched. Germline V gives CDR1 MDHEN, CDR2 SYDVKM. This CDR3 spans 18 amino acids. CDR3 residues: CASIPTSVRAGHTDTQYF. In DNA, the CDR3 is TGTGCCAGCATACCCACTAGCGTGAGGGCCGGCCACACAGATACGCAGTATTTT.

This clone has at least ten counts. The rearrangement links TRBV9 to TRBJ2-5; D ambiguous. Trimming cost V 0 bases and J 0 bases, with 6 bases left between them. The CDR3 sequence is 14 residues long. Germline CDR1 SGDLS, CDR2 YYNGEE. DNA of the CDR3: TGTGCCAGCAGCGTAGGTGCGTACCAAGAGACCCAGTACTTC. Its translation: CASSVGAYQETQYF.

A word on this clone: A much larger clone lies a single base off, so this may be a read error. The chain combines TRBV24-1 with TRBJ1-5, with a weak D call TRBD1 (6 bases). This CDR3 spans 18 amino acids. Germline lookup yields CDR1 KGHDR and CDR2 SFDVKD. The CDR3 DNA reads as TGTACCACCAGTGACCGGGTACAGGGTCTGGGTAGCAATCAGCCCCAGCATTTT. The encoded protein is CTTSDRVQGLGSNQPQHF.